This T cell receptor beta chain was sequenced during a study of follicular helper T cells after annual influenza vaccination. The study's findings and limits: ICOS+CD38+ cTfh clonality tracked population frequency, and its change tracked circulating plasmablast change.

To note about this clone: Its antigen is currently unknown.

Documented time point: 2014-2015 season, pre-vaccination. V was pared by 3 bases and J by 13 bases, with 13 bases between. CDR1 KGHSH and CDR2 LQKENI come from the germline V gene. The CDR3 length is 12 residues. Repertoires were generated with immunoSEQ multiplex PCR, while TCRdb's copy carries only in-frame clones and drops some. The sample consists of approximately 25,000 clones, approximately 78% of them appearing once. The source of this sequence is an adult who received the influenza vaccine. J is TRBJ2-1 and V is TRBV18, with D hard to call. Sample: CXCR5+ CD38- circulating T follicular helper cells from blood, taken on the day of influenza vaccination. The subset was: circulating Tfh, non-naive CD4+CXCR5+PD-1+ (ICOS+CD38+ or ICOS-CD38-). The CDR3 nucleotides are TGTGCCAGCTCACCGGATTATACAGAACAGTTCTTC. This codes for CASSPDYTEQFF.